This T cell receptor (beta chain) was captured by sequencing in a study of regulatory T cells in long-lasting Graves disease. Study-level background: Newly diagnosed Graves' patients had taken antithyroid drugs under 3 months. Study-wide results and limits: Favored usage of TRBV28, TRBJ1-2 and TRBJ2-5 was recorded in persistent disease.

This clonotype occurred many times. The antigen is not known. Arm-PCR with iRepertoire HTBI primers amplified the CDR3 regions for these TCR beta libraries. Each CDR3 protein is one row after TCRdb ran MiXCR on the multiplex PCR reads. The sample yields approximately 350,000 distinct CDR3 sequences, approximately 10% seen once. Regarding time point: newly diagnosed GD, antithyroid drugs for less than 3 months. Isolated PBMC RNA provided the starting material for the TCR library. Germline values: CDR1 LGHNA, CDR2 YNFKEQ. V lost 0 bases and J lost 4; bases outside the gene matches: 2. This CDR3 has 15 residues. Separately, the same data were catalogued under a study of T cells in Graves' hyperthyroidism and ophthalmopathy. From that second work: Among thyroid clonotypes expanded above 0.001, most also appeared in blood. Progression to ophthalmopathy was predicted a median of 6.5 months early.

This sequence originates from a woman aged 18-29 years with Graves disease. This chain joins TRBV4-2 and TRBJ1-2, with 10 nucleotides matching TRBD1. Sequencing used peripheral blood mononuclear cells (PBMCs), obtained at new diagnosis, from a patient treated with antithyroid drugs. CDR3: CASSQDGTGVYGYTF. CDR3 nucleotides: TGTGCCAGCAGCCAAGATGGGACAGGGGTCTATGGCTACACCTTC.